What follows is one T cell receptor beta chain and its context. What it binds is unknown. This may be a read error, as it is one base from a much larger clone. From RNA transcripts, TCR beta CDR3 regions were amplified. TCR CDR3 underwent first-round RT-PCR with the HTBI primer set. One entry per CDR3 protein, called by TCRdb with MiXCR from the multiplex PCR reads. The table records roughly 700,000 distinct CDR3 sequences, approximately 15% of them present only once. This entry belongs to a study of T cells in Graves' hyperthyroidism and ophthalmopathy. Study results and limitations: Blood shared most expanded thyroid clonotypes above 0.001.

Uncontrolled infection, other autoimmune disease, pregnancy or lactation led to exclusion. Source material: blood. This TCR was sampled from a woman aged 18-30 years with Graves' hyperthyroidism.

For the CDR3, the DNA is TGTGCCAGCAGTCACGAGCGGGGGAGAGAGACCCAGTACTTC. This translates into CASSHERGRETQYF. The chain joins TRBV6-5 to TRBJ2-5; 8 bases agree with TRBD2. Per the germline V gene, CDR1 is MNHEY and CDR2 is SVGAGI. This CDR3 comprises 14 residues. The J segment lost 4 bases and the V segment lost 5 bases, leaving 6 bases of the junction unmatched.